The 27 T cell receptor beta chains in this list originate from one sample, sequenced in a study of Ad26.COV2.S vaccination and SARS-CoV-2 variants. TCRdb's copy holds only in-frame clones and misses some; the assay was immunoSEQ multiplex PCR. The table includes 300,000 to 500,000 clones, around 85% detected once. Treatment given: roughly 18 received Ad26.COV2.S at low or high dose, single or two shots; five or six received placebo; per-sample allocation not given. The study sampled participants on day 63 after the first vaccine or placebo injection. Here the sequenced sample was peripheral blood, taken in a trial of Ad26.COV2.S vaccine versus placebo. The receptors here all came from a person between 18 and 59 years old who received the Ad26.COV2.S COVID-19 vaccine or a placebo.

The rearrangement uses TRBV6-5 and TRBJ1-2; perhaps TRBD1 as D (6 bases). The CDR3 is 15 residues long. Germline loops: CDR1 MNHEY, CDR2 SVGAGI. V dropped 0 bases and J dropped 7 bases, with 15 bases sitting between them. The CDR3 DNA is TGTGCCAGCAGTTACTCCACAGGGTTTGGCGGTGGCTACACCTTC. Protein sequence: CASSYSTGFGGGYTF.

The chain is built from TRBV10-1 and TRBJ2-1, with TRBD2 as a possible D gene (6 bases). CDR3 size: 14 residues. The V gene's germline CDR1 is WNHNN and CDR2 SYGVQD (reference sequence). V was trimmed by 0 bases and J by 6 bases, leaving 9 bases between them. CDR3 sequence reads: CASSESGGSNEQFF. CDR3 DNA: TGCGCCAGCAGTGAGTCCGGAGGGAGCAATGAGCAGTTCTTC.

This rearrangement joins TRBV6-5 to TRBJ1-3; a possible D gene is TRBD1 (5 bases). The CDR3 contains 15 residues. From germline, CDR1 is MNHEY and CDR2 SVGAGI. V lost 10 bases and J lost 0, with 16 bases in between. The CDR3 sequence: CATGARRGSGNTIYF. The CDR3 nucleotides are TGTGCCACCGGAGCCAGAAGGGGCTCTGGAAACACCATATATTTT.

This chain links TRBV6-2 or TRBV6-3 with TRBJ1-1, with D hard to call. Trimming left V 7 bases short and J 10 bases short, with 19 bases between. Germline CDR1 is MNHEY and CDR2 is SVGEGT. The CDR3 length is 13 residues. CDR3 amino acids: CASTPPTAERAFF. The CDR3 DNA reads TGTGCCAGCACCCCCCCAACAGCAGAGAGAGCTTTCTTT.

The chain has TRBV5-1 and TRBJ2-1; 9 bases fit TRBD2. Looked up from germline, CDR1 is SGHRS and CDR2 is YFSETQ. The CDR3 consists of 17 residues. With V trimmed by 1 base and J by 0 bases, 5 bases remained unmatched. Here the CDR3 DNA reads TGCGCCAGCAGCTTGTCCCTAGCGGGGATCTCCTACAATGAGCAGTTCTTC. Its translation: CASSLSLAGISYNEQFF.

The chain joins TRBV29-1 to TRBJ1-1; no reliable D call. Per germline, CDR1 SQVTM and CDR2 ANQGSEA. CDR3 length: 14 amino acids. V was pared by 2 bases and J by 1 base, with 11 bases between. CDR3 loop: CSVERAGPNTEAFF. The CDR3 nucleotides are TGCAGCGTTGAACGGGCTGGACCGAACACTGAAGCTTTCTTT.

The chain joins TRBV2 to TRBJ2-5, with a possible D match to TRBD1 (6 bases). This CDR3 spans 14 amino acids. Germline V lookup: CDR1 SNHLY, CDR2 FYNNEI. V lost 6 bases and J 4 bases, leaving 15 bases between the germline ends. The CDR3 bases are TGTGCCAGCAGGAACAGGGTATACGGAGAGACCCAGTACTTC. Protein sequence: CASRNRVYGETQYF.

The chain couples TRBV27 to TRBJ2-5; D is unresolved. This CDR3 has 12 residues. V lost 5 bases and J 2 bases, leaving 6 bases between the germline ends. CDR1 is MNHEY and CDR2 is SMNVEV in the germline V gene (reference sequence). Written as DNA, the CDR3 is TGTGCCAGCAGTGCAACACAAGAGACCCAGTACTTC. It is translated as CASSATQETQYF.

This sequence joins TRBV6-6 and TRBJ2-5; D gene uncertain. Germline V gene lookup returns CDR1 MNHNY and CDR2 SVGAGI (reference sequence). This CDR3 is 13 amino acids long. V was pared by 5 bases and J by 2 bases, with 9 bases between. The CDR3 region is CASSPSLQETQYF. The CDR3 nucleotides read TGTGCCAGCAGTCCATCACTGCAAGAGACCCAGTACTTC.

The V call is TRBV12-5, the J call TRBJ2-5, with D uncertain. Trimming removed 3 bases from V and 5 bases from J, with 16 bases in between. The CDR3 extends over 15 amino acids. Germline CDR1 is LGHNT and CDR2 is FRNRAP. CDR3: CASGLATLFAETQYF. CDR3 nucleotide sequence: TGTGCTAGTGGTTTAGCGACCCTTTTCGCGGAGACCCAGTACTTC.

This clone was picked up a small number of times. The chain uses TRBV19 and TRBJ2-7, with TRBD2 identical over 8 bases. V shed 4 bases and J 4 bases; nucleotides not matched to a gene: 9. The germline gives CDR1 LNHDA, CDR2 SQIVND (reference sequence). This CDR3 contains 15 residues. The CDR3 nucleotides are TGTGCCAGTAGTACCCCTTCCGGGGGGGCGTACGAGCAGTACTTC. Its translation is CASSTPSGGAYEQYF.

This chain joins TRBV3-1 (or the pseudogene TRBV3-2) and TRBJ1-2; unclear D gene. The CDR3 is 11 amino acids. With 3 bases removed from V and 4 bases from J, the gap between germline ends came to 3 bases. Germline lookup yields CDR1 LGHDT and CDR2 YNNKEL (reference sequence). CDR3 sequence reads: CASSHSYGYTF. The CDR3 nucleotides read TGTGCCAGCAGCCACAGCTATGGCTACACCTTC.

This sequence joins TRBV18 and TRBJ2-1; a possible D gene is TRBD1 (6 bases). Germline lookup yields CDR1 KGHSH and CDR2 LQKENI. The V gene lost 0 bases and the J gene lost 9 bases, with 12 bases spanning the gap. The CDR3 has 14 residues. The CDR3 loop reads CASSPPPGVGEQFF. CDR3 in DNA: TGTGCCAGCTCACCACCCCCAGGGGTCGGTGAGCAGTTCTTC.

The chain links TRBV5-1 to TRBJ2-3; 8 bases line up with TRBD1. This CDR3 is 15 amino acids long. The germline CDR1 and CDR2 sequences are SGHRS and YFSETQ. Unmatched junction bases numbered 9, after V lost 4 bases and J lost 5 bases. CDR3 DNA sequence: TGCGCCAGCAGCCCCGGACAGGGAAGGTTAGATACGCAGTATTTT. Translated: CASSPGQGRLDTQYF.

The chain couples TRBV5-4 to TRBJ2-2, with TRBD2 identical over 10 bases. The CDR3 has 16 amino acids. The germline V gene encodes CDR1 SGHNT and CDR2 YYREEE (reference sequence). Losses at the gene ends were 3 bases for V and 2 bases for J; bases not matched to a gene: 4. The DNA for the CDR3 is TGTGCCAGCAGCTCCCAGCGGGGGGGCAACACCGGGGAGCTGTTTTTT. Encoded protein: CASSSQRGGNTGELFF.

The rearrangement joins TRBV4-1 to TRBJ2-5; D unclear. Trimming cost V 0 bases and J 2 bases, with 10 bases left between them. The CDR3 sequence is 15 residues long. Germline CDR1 reads MGHRA; CDR2 reads YSYEKL. CDR3 in amino acids: CASSQDYGRQETQYF. CDR3 nucleotide sequence: TGCGCCAGCAGCCAAGATTACGGGCGGCAAGAGACCCAGTACTTC.

The chain uses TRBV5-4 and TRBJ1-1, with D hard to call. The germline gives CDR1 SGHNT, CDR2 YYREEE (reference sequence). The V and J ends lost 1 base and 6 bases respectively, with 10 bases between them. There are 13 residues in the CDR3. Here the CDR3 reads CASSLSTISEAFF. The CDR3 nucleotides read TGTGCCAGCAGCTTGTCGACAATCTCTGAAGCTTTCTTT.

This sequence joins TRBV6-5 and TRBJ2-7, with D perhaps matching TRBD2 (5 bases). The CDR3 consists of 15 residues. Germline loops: CDR1 MNHEY, CDR2 SVGAGI. Trimming took off 0 bases at V and 4 bases at J, with 13 bases between the two ends. CDR3 nucleotides: TGTGCCAGCAGTTACTCACCCGGGGAAGGGTACGAGCAGTACTTC. It encodes CASSYSPGEGYEQYF.

This clone was detected only once. This chain connects TRBV9 to TRBJ2-5; 12 bases match TRBD2. The CDR3 spans 16 residues. Germline loops: CDR1 SGDLS, CDR2 YYNGEE. V lost 0 bases and J lost 1; bases outside the gene matches: 1. CDR3 coding DNA: TGTGCCAGCAGCGTAGGACTAGCGGGGGCCCAAGAGACCCAGTACTTC. Amino acids: CASSVGLAGAQETQYF.

V usage is TRBV6-5 and J usage is TRBJ2-1, with 13 nucleotides matching TRBD2. Germline trimming cut 4 bases from V and 6 bases from J; bases unmatched to any gene: 6. Germline CDR1 is MNHEY and CDR2 is SVGAGI. The CDR3 length is 16 residues. The CDR3 DNA is TGTGCCAGCAGTTGGAGGACTAGCGGGGGAGGCAATGAGCAGTTCTTC. Translating it yields CASSWRTSGGGNEQFF.

The chain joins TRBV11-2 to TRBJ1-1; 8 positions match TRBD1. V shed 3 bases and J 7 bases; nucleotides not matched to a gene: 1. CDR3 length equals 12 residues. Looked up from germline, CDR1 is SGHAT and CDR2 is FQNNGV. As DNA, the CDR3 is TGTGCCAGCAGCTTTGGACAGGGTGAAGCTTTCTTT. Residues: CASSFGQGEAFF.

The genes are TRBV4-1 and TRBJ1-2, with 8 bases aligning to TRBD1. Looked up from germline, CDR1 is MGHRA and CDR2 is YSYEKL. This CDR3 contains 16 residues. Losses at the gene ends were 0 bases for V and 4 bases for J; bases not matched to a gene: 7. The CDR3 reads CASSQDQGTGGYGYTF. CDR3 sequence (DNA): TGCGCCAGCAGCCAAGATCAGGGGACAGGTGGCTATGGCTACACCTTC.

The rearrangement joins TRBV9 to TRBJ1-5, with D possibly matching TRBD1 (6 bases). Deletions cut 0 bases from V and 5 bases from J, with 9 bases between. CDR1 is SGDLS, CDR2 YYNGEE, per germline. This CDR3 comprises 14 residues. The CDR3 loop is CASSVGQVDQPQHF. CDR3 coding DNA: TGTGCCAGCAGCGTAGGACAGGTGGATCAGCCCCAGCATTTT.

The V gene is TRBV9, the J gene TRBJ2-2, with D maybe TRBD1 (5 bases). The CDR3 runs 13 residues. Germline assignment: CDR1 SGDLS and CDR2 YYNGEE. Trimming pared 4 bases from V and 7 bases from J, leaving 11 bases between. This CDR3 is CASSLDRGGELFF. The CDR3 coding sequence is TGTGCCAGCAGCTTAGACAGAGGCGGGGAGCTGTTTTTT.

This clone appeared many times. The rearrangement uses TRBV15 and TRBJ2-5, with TRBD2 matching 10 bases. V was clipped by 1 base and J by 0 bases; unmatched bases: 2. Per the germline V gene, CDR1 is LNHNV and CDR2 is YYDKDF (reference sequence). CDR3 length equals 16 residues. Written as DNA, the CDR3 is TGTGCCACCAGCAGAGTCCTAGCGGGGGACCAAGAGACCCAGTACTTC. It codes for CATSRVLAGDQETQYF.

J is TRBJ2-7 and V is TRBV5-1; TRBD2 matches 10 bases. V shed 4 bases and J 1 base; nucleotides not matched to a gene: 5. Germline V gene data show CDR1 as SGHRS and CDR2 as YFSETQ. This CDR3 is 15 amino acids long. The CDR3, as DNA: TGCGCCAGCAGCGTAACTAGCGGGGCATCCTACGAGCAGTACTTC. Its protein product is CASSVTSGASYEQYF.

V usage is TRBV7-2 and J usage is TRBJ2-7; the D gene is possibly TRBD1 (5 bases). CDR3 length: 15 amino acids. Looked up from germline, CDR1 is SGHTA and CDR2 is FQGNSA. Trimming stripped 5 bases from V and 0 bases from J, with 14 bases between. Here the CDR3 DNA reads TGTGCCAGCAGCACCCTCAGGGTGAGCTCCTACGAGCAGTACTTC. It is translated as CASSTLRVSSYEQYF. Complete variable domain (other parts from reference TRBV7-2 and TRBJ2-7): GAGVSQSPSNKVTEKGKDVELRCDPISGHTALYWYRQSLGQGLEFLIYFQGNSAPDKSGLPSDRFSAERTGGSVSTLTIQRTQQEDSAVYLCASSTLRVSSYEQYFGPGTRLTVT.